These 20 T cell receptor beta chains came from one sample sequenced in a study of CD8 T cells in ankylosing spondylitis. TCRdb fed the 5' RACE reads into MiXCR, producing one record per CDR3 protein. This table has fewer than 250,000 distinct CDR3 sequences, roughly 32% appearing once. What was sequenced was blood, either unsorted or a sorted T cell fraction (not recorded which). The receptors stem from a male donor with ankylosing spondylitis or in good health (not recorded which).

This clonotype occurred many times. The chain uses TRBV7-9 and TRBJ2-7; 10 bases line up with TRBD1. V lost 6 bases, J lost 7 bases, and 6 bases stayed unmatched. CDR3 length: 13 residues. Germline-derived CDR1 and CDR2 are SEHNR and FQNEAQ (reference sequence). The CDR3 DNA sequence: TGTGCCAGCAGTTCCGGGACAGGGGTTGAGCAGTACTTC. Protein sequence: CASSSGTGVEQYF.

This clonotype has more than one count but fewer than ten. The chain recombines TRBV6-5 with TRBJ1-3; no reliable D call. The germline V and J ends were trimmed by 0 bases and 4 bases, with 16 bases remaining between them. CDR1 MNHEY and CDR2 SVGAGI come from the germline V gene. The CDR3 totals 17 residues. CDR3 sequence reads: CASSYSIPGPGGNTIYF. Here the CDR3 DNA reads TGTGCCAGCAGTTACTCGATCCCAGGCCCCGGGGGAAACACCATATATTTT.

The genes are TRBV21-1 and TRBJ2-6; the D call of TRBD1 is as the table states it, not checked on the DNA. TRBV21-1 represents a pseudogene. This CDR3 spans 18 amino acids. CDR3 coding DNA: TGTGCCAGCAGCTCACCGACAGGGGGCATCTCTGGGGCCAACGTCCTGACTTTC. As protein: CASSSPTGGISGANVLTF.

This clonotype occurred many times. The chain carries TRBV10-3 and TRBJ1-1; D is undetermined. Germline CDR1 is ENHRY and CDR2 is SYGVKD. There are 13 residues in the CDR3. V was clipped by 11 bases and J by 0 bases, with 13 bases between them. CDR3 DNA sequence: TGTGCCTCCCACCGCCAGCTGAACACTGAAGCTTTCTTT. This codes for CASHRQLNTEAFF.

This clonotype has a count of ten or more. V usage is TRBV11-2 and J usage is TRBJ2-2, with D unclear. The CDR3 length is 17 residues. V was clipped by 0 bases and J by 2 bases, with 13 bases between them. The germline V gene encodes CDR1 SGHAT and CDR2 FQNNGV. The DNA of the CDR3 is TGTGCCAGCAGCTTAGATCGCCCGGGCATAAACACCGGGGAGCTGTTTTTT. Translated: CASSLDRPGINTGELFF. The entire variable domain, with the rest obtained from reference TRBV11-2 and TRBJ2-2, is as follows: EAGVAQSPRYKIIEKRQSVAFWCNPISGHATLYWYQQILGQGPKLLIQFQNNGVVDDSQLPKDRFSAERLKGVDSTLKIQPAKLEDSAVYLCASSLDRPGINTGELFFGEGSRLTVL.

This clonotype was picked up a small number of times. The chain recombines TRBV20-1 with TRBJ1-4, with D perhaps TRBD1 (5 bases). Germline lookup yields CDR1 DFQATT and CDR2 SNEGSKA (reference sequence). The V end lost 5 bases, the J end lost 8 bases, and 15 bases lay between the germline ends. CDR3 size: 13 residues. The CDR3 region is CSASRGKGEKLFF. The CDR3 DNA sequence: TGCAGTGCTTCAAGGGGAAAGGGAGAAAAACTGTTTTTT.

The chain recombines TRBV27 with TRBJ2-1; D might be TRBD2 (6 bases). The germline V gene has CDR1 MNHEY and CDR2 SMNVEV (reference sequence). This CDR3 spans 14 amino acids. The V end was cut by 5 bases, the J end by 10 bases, with 18 bases between. CDR3 coding DNA: TGTGCCAGCAGTCTCCGTGAGGCCAGCGGGGAGCAGTTCTTC. Translated, it gives CASSLREASGEQFF.

This clonotype has a handful of counts. V usage is TRBV29-1 and J usage is TRBJ2-5; TRBD1 is a possible D gene (5 bases). The CDR3 spans 14 residues. Germline V gene lookup returns CDR1 SQVTM and CDR2 ANQGSEA. Trimming removed 6 bases from V and 1 base from J, with 15 bases in between. The CDR3 is CSVPGFRVQETQYF. The DNA for the CDR3 is TGCAGCGTACCTGGGTTCAGGGTCCAAGAGACCCAGTACTTC.

This chain joins TRBV20-1 and TRBJ2-2; tentatively, D is TRBD2 (5 bases). The V and J ends lost 2 bases and 5 bases respectively, with 15 bases between them. The CDR3 covers 15 residues. CDR1 and CDR2 from the germline V gene are DFQATT and SNEGSKA (reference sequence). CDR3 bases: TGCAGTGCTAGACGCAGTCGGAGGAATACCGGGGAGCTGTTTTTT. It yields the protein CSARRSRRNTGELFF.

The chain carries TRBV20-1 and TRBJ2-1; 15 nucleotides align to TRBD2. The V gene end was trimmed by 1 base and the J gene end by 6 bases; junction bases not matched to a gene: 10. CDR1 is DFQATT, CDR2 SNEGSKA, per germline (reference sequence). There are 18 residues in the CDR3. CDR3 sequence reads: CSARGPGTSGRPFNEQFF. For the CDR3, the DNA is TGCAGTGCTAGAGGTCCCGGGACTAGCGGGAGGCCATTCAATGAGCAGTTCTTC.

The chain is built from TRBV12-3 or TRBV12-4 and TRBJ2-4, with D hard to call. The germline V and J ends were trimmed by 5 bases and 0 bases, with 11 bases remaining between them. CDR3 size: 15 residues. The CDR3 spells CASSLRRIAKNIQYF. The CDR3 DNA sequence: TGTGCCAGCAGTCTCCGACGGATAGCCAAAAACATTCAGTACTTC.

The DNA of the CDR3 is TGCGCCAGCAGCCCACGGGGAGGGAGCTCCTACGAGCAGTACTTC. This encodes CASSPRGGSSYEQYF. V gene TRBV5-1 combines with J gene TRBJ2-7; 7 bases fit TRBD2. V gave up 4 bases and J gave up 0 bases; unmatched junction bases: 7. The CDR3 extends over 15 amino acids. Germline CDR1 and CDR2: SGHRS and YFSETQ.

This clonotype was found many times. V usage is TRBV6-1 and J usage is TRBJ2-3, with TRBD2 matching 9 bases. This CDR3 is 14 amino acids long. J gave up 6 bases and V 5 bases, and 6 bases lay outside the gene matches. Germline V CDR1 and CDR2: MNHNS, SASEGT. The CDR3 loop reads CASSSGGRIDTQYF. DNA of the CDR3: TGTGCCAGCAGTAGCGGGGGGCGAATCGATACGCAGTATTTT.

The chain employs TRBV28 and TRBJ2-5; D not certain. Trimming removed 8 bases from V and 14 bases from J, with 18 bases in between. CDR1 is MDHEN, CDR2 SYDVKM, per germline. The CDR3 runs to 11 residues. The CDR3: CASQFERIFYF. In DNA form, the CDR3 reads TGTGCCAGCCAGTTTGAGCGAATCTTTTACTTC.

There are a few counts of this clonotype. Here the CDR3 reads CASSHSASRPGSGQYF. In DNA, the CDR3 is TGTGCCAGCAGCCACAGCGCATCCAGACCGGGCTCCGGGCAGTACTTC. This sequence joins TRBV11-2 and TRBJ2-7, with D unresolved. CDR1 and CDR2 (germline): SGHAT, FQNNGV. The CDR3 spans 16 residues. Trimming stripped 5 bases from V and 9 bases from J, with 26 bases between.

The chain is built from TRBV10-3 and TRBJ2-1, with 8 bases fitting TRBD2. The length of the CDR3 is 14 residues. The V gene's germline CDR1 is ENHRY and CDR2 SYGVKD. Trimming at V came to 7 bases and at J to 6 bases, leaving 8 bases not matched to a gene. The DNA of the CDR3 is TGTGCCATCACCAGTAGCGGGGAGGGCAATGAGCAGTTCTTC. Its protein product is CAITSSGEGNEQFF.

This chain uses TRBV12-3 or TRBV12-4 with TRBJ1-2, with TRBD1 identical over 7 bases. V lost 0 bases and J lost 8; bases outside the gene matches: 12. The CDR3 has 16 amino acids. CDR3 amino acids: CASSLAPPGGAGGYTF. CDR3 DNA sequence: TGTGCCAGCAGTTTAGCCCCCCCAGGGGGGGCGGGAGGCTACACCTTC.

The chain is built from TRBV24-1 and TRBJ2-5; D not resolved. The V end was cut by 0 bases, the J end by 4 bases, with 14 bases between. This CDR3 is 16 amino acids long. CDR1 is KGHDR, CDR2 SFDVKD, per germline. For the CDR3, the DNA is TGTGCCACCAGTGATTTGCGCGTCAAATCAGGAGAGACCCAGTACTTC. This translates into CATSDLRVKSGETQYF.

At least ten counts were recorded for this clonotype. J is TRBJ1-5 and V is TRBV6-1; 8 bases fit TRBD1. J lost 5 bases, V lost 6 bases, and 6 bases had no gene match. The germline gives CDR1 MNHNS, CDR2 SASEGT. The CDR3 is 14 amino acids. CDR3 nucleotide sequence: TGTGCCAGCAGCTCGACAGGGGCAGATCAGCCCCAGCATTTT. Protein sequence: CASSSTGADQPQHF.

This clonotype was counted between two and nine times. The chain combines TRBV20-1 with TRBJ2-2; possibly TRBD2 for D (5 bases). The germline gives CDR1 DFQATT, CDR2 SNEGSKA (reference sequence). V lost 1 base to trimming and J lost 1 base, with 10 bases between them. The CDR3 runs to 15 residues. CDR3 sequence: CSARGFRENTGELFF. The CDR3 bases are TGCAGTGCTAGAGGGTTTCGGGAGAACACCGGGGAGCTGTTTTTT.